This T cell receptor beta chain was captured by sequencing in a study of PD-1 blockade in classical Hodgkin lymphoma. This table comes from immunoSEQ multiplex PCR, and its TCRdb copy is limited to in-frame clones, with some not included. The table shows about 7,900 clones, with roughly 74% occurring only once. This CDR3 has 14 residues. The ends were cut back, 3 bases at V and 4 bases at J, with 11 bases in the middle. In germline, CDR1 is SGHNT, CDR2 YENEEA. Specified time point: cycle 4 day 1 (C4D1), after more than five weeks of nivolumab. Each of the patients experienced relapse following autologous stem cell transplantation, and their brentuximab vedotin exposure differed.

This sequence originates from a human donor with classical Hodgkin lymphoma. The material sequenced was peripheral blood mononuclear cells (PBMCs), taken before the fourth cycle of nivolumab. This chain uses TRBV11-3 with TRBJ2-3; D perhaps matches TRBD1 (6 bases). DNA for the CDR3: TGTGCCAGCAGCTTCCAGGGGCGGGCAGATACGCAGTATTTT. This gives the protein CASSFQGRADTQYF.